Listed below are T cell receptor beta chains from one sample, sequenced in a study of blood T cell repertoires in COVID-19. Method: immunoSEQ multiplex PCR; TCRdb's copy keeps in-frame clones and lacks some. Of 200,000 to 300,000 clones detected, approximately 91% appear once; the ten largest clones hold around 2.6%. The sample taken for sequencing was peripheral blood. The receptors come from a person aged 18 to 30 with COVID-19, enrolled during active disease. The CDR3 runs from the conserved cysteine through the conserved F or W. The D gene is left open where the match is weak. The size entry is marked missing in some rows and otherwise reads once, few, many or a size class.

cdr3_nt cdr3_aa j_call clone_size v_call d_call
TGTGCCAGCAGTGGAGACACCATGGGCAATCAGCCCCAGCATTTT CASSGDTMGNQPQHF TRBJ1-5 - TRBV2 -
TGTGCCAGTAGCTTTATCCAGGGGGCGACCGGGGAGCTGTTTTTT CASSFIQGATGELFF TRBJ2-2 - TRBV19 TRBD1
TGTGCCAGCGATTCGGGGACGGGACAGGGATATTCACCCCTCCACTTT CASDSGTGQGYSPLHF TRBJ1-6 - TRBV2 TRBD1
TGTGCCATCGGGGCGGTTGGGGATCAGCCCCAGCATTTT CAIGAVGDQPQHF TRBJ1-5 - TRBV10-3 -
TGCGCCAGCAGACAGTACCAAGAGACCCAGTACTTC CASRQYQETQYF TRBJ2-5 - TRBV5-1 -
TGTGCCAGCAGCCAAGATCGGCGCGGATCCCAAAACACAGATACGCAGTATTTT CASSQDRRGSQNTDTQYF TRBJ2-3 once TRBV14 -
TGTGCCAGCAGCGACTCGGACTGGGATTACAATGAGCAGTTCTTC CASSDSDWDYNEQFF TRBJ2-1 once TRBV9 -
TGTGCCAGCACCCTCCGTCTCGGGTCTAATTCACCCCTCCACTTT CASTLRLGSNSPLHF TRBJ1-6 - TRBV7-8 -
TGTGCCAGCAGCCCCCTCCTAGGGGCCCAAGAGACCCAGTACTTC CASSPLLGAQETQYF TRBJ2-5 - TRBV3-1/TRBV3-2 -
TGTGCCACCAGTGATTTTGGGCCCGCAGAGACCCAGTACTTC CATSDFGPAETQYF TRBJ2-5 - TRBV24-1 -
TGTGCCAGCAGTCCCGACAGGGTCCATCAGCCCCAGCATTTT CASSPDRVHQPQHF TRBJ1-5 - TRBV11-2 TRBD1
TGCGCCAGCAGCGTACGCTGGACAGCCGAAAACCCAATCTACGAGCAGTACTTC CASSVRWTAENPIYEQYF TRBJ2-7 - TRBV4-1 -
TGTGCCAGCAGTGCCCACCAGGGGCGGGAGCTGTTTTTT CASSAHQGRELFF TRBJ2-2 - TRBV25-1 -
TGCGCCAGCAGCTTGATGGACAGCTCCTACGAGCAGTACTTC CASSLMDSSYEQYF TRBJ2-7 - TRBV5-1 -
TGTGCCAGCAGCCAAGGTCTGGACAGGGGCCATCAGCCCCAGCATTTT CASSQGLDRGHQPQHF TRBJ1-5 - TRBV4-2 TRBD1
TGCGCCAGCCATTACGAAGGACAGGAGGAGGCTTTCTTT CASHYEGQEEAFF TRBJ1-1 - TRBV5-1 TRBD1
TGCGCCAGCAGCTTGCGTGGGGCGGGAGAAAAACTGTTTTTT CASSLRGAGEKLFF TRBJ1-4 - TRBV5-1 -
TGTGCCAGCAGTGACTATGAGCAGTTCTTC CASSDYEQFF TRBJ2-1 - TRBV2 -
TGTGCCAGCAGCGGGCAGGGAGGTGGGTATGGCTACACCTTC CASSGQGGGYGYTF TRBJ1-2 - TRBV9 -
TGTGCCAGCAGCTCGTCTGACAGGGGGTACGAGCAGTACTTC CASSSSDRGYEQYF TRBJ2-7 - TRBV11-2 TRBD1
TGTGCCAGCAGCCCGGGGACAGGGATTGAAAAACTGTTTTTT CASSPGTGIEKLFF TRBJ1-4 - TRBV7-9 TRBD1
TGTGCCAGCAGTCAGGGACTAGCTTACGAGCAGTACTTC CASSQGLAYEQYF TRBJ2-7 once TRBV27 TRBD2
TGTGCCAGCAGAGAGGGACAGGGTGACAATTCACCCCTCCACTTT CASREGQGDNSPLHF TRBJ1-6 - TRBV2 TRBD1
TGTGCCAGCAGCTTGTTTTCGACACTCTCCTACGAGCAGTACTTC CASSLFSTLSYEQYF TRBJ2-7 - TRBV7-2 -
TGTGCCAGTAGCAAATCTAGCGGGAGCTTCGGGGAGCTGTTTTTT CASSKSSGSFGELFF TRBJ2-2 - TRBV19 TRBD2
TGTGCCAGCAGCTCCGCCCGGACAGGTTGGACCGGGGAGCTGTTTTTT CASSSARTGWTGELFF TRBJ2-2 - TRBV11-2 TRBD1
TGCGCCAGCACCGACCCCGGGACAGGGAACACTGAAGCTTTCTTT CASTDPGTGNTEAFF TRBJ1-1 - TRBV5-1 TRBD1
TGTGCCAGTACCCGCGCGGCTCAGGGGGGCTATGGCTACACCTTC CASTRAAQGGYGYTF TRBJ1-2 - TRBV19 TRBD1
TGTGCCAGCCTAGCGGCAGACGGCTACACCTTC CASLAADGYTF TRBJ1-2 - TRBV12-3/TRBV12-4 -
TGTGCCAGCAGCTTGTTCAGGGCAGATACGCAGTATTTT CASSLFRADTQYF TRBJ2-3 - TRBV5-8 -
TGCGCCAGCAGCTTGGCCTTAACAGGCACAGGGGAGGTTCGTGAGCAGTTCTTC CASSLALTGTGEVREQFF TRBJ2-1 - TRBV5-1 -
TGCGCCAGCAGTTTTAACCCGGGACTAGTAACAGACGAGCAGTACTTC CASSFNPGLVTDEQYF TRBJ2-7 once TRBV5-1 TRBD2
TGCAGCGTCACAGGAGATGAAAAACTGTTTTTT CSVTGDEKLFF TRBJ1-4 - TRBV29-1 -
TGCAGCGTCGGGGGACGGAGCACAGATACGCAGTATTTT CSVGGRSTDTQYF TRBJ2-3 - TRBV29-1 -
TGTGCCAGTAGTATAGCTGAGGGCAATCAGCCCCAGCATTTT CASSIAEGNQPQHF TRBJ1-5 - TRBV19 -
TGTGCCAGTAGTACCCCAGGGTATTCCTACGAGCAGTACTTC CASSTPGYSYEQYF TRBJ2-7 - TRBV19 -
TGTGCCAGCACGGTAGCGGGCGTCCCGGGAGAGCAGTACTTC CASTVAGVPGEQYF TRBJ2-7 - TRBV6-5 TRBD2
TGCGCCAGCAGCTCACCCGGGACAGCTAACTATGGCTACACCTTC CASSSPGTANYGYTF TRBJ1-2 - TRBV4-1 TRBD1
TGTGCCACCAGCAGGTCTAGCGGGAGGGCCGAAGAGCAGTTCTTC CATSRSSGRAEEQFF TRBJ2-1 - TRBV15 TRBD2
TGTGCCAGCCGCCTGGGACAGGGGGATCAGCCCCAGCATTTT CASRLGQGDQPQHF TRBJ1-5 - TRBV6-5 TRBD1
TGTGCCAGCAGCTGGGGACAGTACTACGAGCAGTACTTC CASSWGQYYEQYF TRBJ2-7 - TRBV7-2 TRBD1
TGTGCCAGTACCGATGCGGCGAATGAAAAACTGTTTTTT CASTDAANEKLFF TRBJ1-4 - TRBV19 -
TGTGCCAGCAGCGTACCAGGGGCTAGCCGAAGCGGGGAGCTGTTTTTT CASSVPGASRSGELFF TRBJ2-2 - TRBV28 -
TGTGCCAGCAGACGTCTGGGGCGGCAGAGTGATGAGCAGTTCTTC CASRRLGRQSDEQFF TRBJ2-1 once TRBV19 -
TGTGCCAGCAGTTTAACGGGAGGGCGAGAGACCCAGTACTTC CASSLTGGRETQYF TRBJ2-5 - TRBV27 TRBD2
TGTGCCAGCAGCTACGGGACTAACTATGGCTACACCTTC CASSYGTNYGYTF TRBJ1-2 - TRBV13 -
TGTGCCAGCACCATAAGGAGCGGGAGTATCGCAGATACGCAGTATTTT CASTIRSGSIADTQYF TRBJ2-3 - TRBV2 TRBD2
TGTGCCAGCAGTGACCCGAGCTCTGGAAACACCATATATTTT CASSDPSSGNTIYF TRBJ1-3 - TRBV6-1 -
TGTGCCAGCAGCCAGGACTGGAGGGATTCACCCCTCCACTTT CASSQDWRDSPLHF TRBJ1-6 - TRBV5-4 -
TGTGCCAGCAGCCCCCGTAGCCACGGCACCGGGGAGCTGTTTTTT CASSPRSHGTGELFF TRBJ2-2 - TRBV7-2 -
TGTGCCAGCAGTTCCCCACCCGCCATTTACTATGAGCAGTTCTTC CASSSPPAIYYEQFF TRBJ2-1 few TRBV6-2/TRBV6-3 -
TGTGCCAGCAGTGGAAACAGGGGGCATGGCTACACCTTC CASSGNRGHGYTF TRBJ1-2 once TRBV6-2/TRBV6-3 TRBD1
TGTGCCATCAGTGAAGCCTTAGCGGATACGCAGTATTTT CAISEALADTQYF TRBJ2-3 - TRBV10-3 -
TGTGCCAGCAGCTCAAGAGCGAACGGGGATGGCTACACCTTC CASSSRANGDGYTF TRBJ1-2 - TRBV7-2 -
TGTGCCAGCAGTTCCGGACTAGCGGGAGGTCTTTTTGAGCAGTTCTTC CASSSGLAGGLFEQFF TRBJ2-1 - TRBV27 TRBD2